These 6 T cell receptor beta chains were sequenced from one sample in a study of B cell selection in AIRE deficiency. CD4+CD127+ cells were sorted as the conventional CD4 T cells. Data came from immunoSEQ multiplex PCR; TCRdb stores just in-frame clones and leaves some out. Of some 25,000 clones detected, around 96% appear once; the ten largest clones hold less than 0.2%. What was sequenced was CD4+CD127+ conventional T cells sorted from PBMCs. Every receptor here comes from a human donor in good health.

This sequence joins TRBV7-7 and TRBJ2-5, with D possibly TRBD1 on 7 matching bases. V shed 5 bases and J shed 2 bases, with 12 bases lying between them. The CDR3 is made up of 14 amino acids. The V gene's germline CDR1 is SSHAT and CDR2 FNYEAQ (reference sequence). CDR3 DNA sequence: TGTGCCAGCAGCAGGCAGGGGGGACAAGAGACCCAGTACTTC. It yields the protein CASSRQGGQETQYF.

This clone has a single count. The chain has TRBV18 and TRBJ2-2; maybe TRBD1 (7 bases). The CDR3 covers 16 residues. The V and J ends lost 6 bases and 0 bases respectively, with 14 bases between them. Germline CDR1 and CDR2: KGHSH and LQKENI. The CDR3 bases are TGTGCCAGCTCCAATCAGGGGGGCTCGAACACCGGGGAGCTGTTTTTT. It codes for CASSNQGGSNTGELFF.

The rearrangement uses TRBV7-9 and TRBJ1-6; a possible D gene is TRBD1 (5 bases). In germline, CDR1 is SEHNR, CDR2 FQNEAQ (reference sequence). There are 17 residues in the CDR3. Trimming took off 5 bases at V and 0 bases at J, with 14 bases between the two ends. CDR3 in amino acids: CASSLGVGSSYNSPLHF. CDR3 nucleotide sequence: TGTGCCAGCAGCCTGGGGGTGGGGAGCTCCTATAATTCACCCCTCCACTTT.

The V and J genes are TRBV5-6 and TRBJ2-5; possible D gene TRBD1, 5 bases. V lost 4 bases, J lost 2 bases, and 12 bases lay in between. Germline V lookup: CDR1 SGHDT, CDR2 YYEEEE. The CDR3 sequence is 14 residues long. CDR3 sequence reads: CASSTQGVQETQYF. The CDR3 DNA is TGTGCCAGCAGCACTCAAGGGGTTCAAGAGACCCAGTACTTC.

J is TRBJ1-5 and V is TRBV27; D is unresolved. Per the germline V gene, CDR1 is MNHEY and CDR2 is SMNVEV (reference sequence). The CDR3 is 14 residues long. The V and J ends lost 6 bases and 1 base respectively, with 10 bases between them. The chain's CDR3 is CASSPSRSNQPQHF. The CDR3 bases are TGTGCCAGCAGCCCCTCCCGGAGCAATCAGCCCCAGCATTTT.

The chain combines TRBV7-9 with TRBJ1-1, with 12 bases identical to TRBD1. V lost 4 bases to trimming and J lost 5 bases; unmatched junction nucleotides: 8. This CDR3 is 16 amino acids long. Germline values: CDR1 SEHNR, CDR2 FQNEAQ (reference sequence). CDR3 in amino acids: CASSSPGTGGRTEAFF. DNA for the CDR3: TGTGCCAGCAGCTCACCCGGGACAGGGGGCAGGACTGAAGCTTTCTTT.